One and the same sample provided the 20 T cell receptor beta chains below, sequenced in a study of early T cells in non-severe SARS-CoV-2 infection. TCRdb reanalysed the 5' RACE reads using MiXCR and keeps one entry per CDR3 protein. The sample holds tens of thousands of distinct CDR3 sequences, roughly 5.4% seen once. Sequenced material: whole blood. These receptors all stem from an adult who was a healthcare worker with PCR-confirmed SARS-CoV-2 infection or an uninfected control (not recorded which).

The CDR3 protein is CASSFYADTSYEQYF. The CDR3 nucleotides are TGTGCCAGCAGTTTTTATGCCGATACATCCTACGAGCAGTACTTC. This rearrangement joins TRBV12-3 or TRBV12-4 to TRBJ2-7; D call uncertain. Between the trimmed V and J ends, which lost 3 bases and 1 base, there was a span of 13 bases. The CDR3 is 15 residues long.

This clonotype was seen repeatedly, ten times or more. The gene calls are TRBV5-1 and TRBJ2-1; D call uncertain. V was shortened by 0 bases and J by 0 bases, with 7 bases between the two germline ends. From germline, CDR1 is SGHRS and CDR2 YFSETQ. This CDR3 contains 15 residues. The CDR3 bases are TGCGCCAGCAGCTTGGCCCTAAGCTCCTACAATGAGCAGTTCTTC. It translates to CASSLALSSYNEQFF.

This chain uses TRBV6-5 with TRBJ2-7; 13 bases agree with TRBD2. CDR3 size: 17 residues. Germline CDR1 reads MNHEY; CDR2 reads SVGAGI. The ends lost 6 bases at V and 7 bases at J; junction bases unmatched: 15. CDR3 coding DNA: TGTGCCAGCAGCCCTAGTTGGACTAGCGGGAGAAGGGGAGAGCAGTACTTC. Translating gives CASSPSWTSGRRGEQYF.

The genes are TRBV29-1 and TRBJ2-7; weak D call: TRBD1 (6 bases). Germline CDR1 SQVTM, CDR2 ANQGSEA. Trimming took 8 bases from V and 1 from J, leaving 12 bases between them. The CDR3 contains 12 residues. CDR3 protein: CSFRTVSYEQYF. In DNA, the CDR3 is TGCAGCTTCCGGACAGTATCCTACGAGCAGTACTTC.

This clonotype was observed a handful of times. Likely a read error: the CDR3 ends without its conserved phenylalanine or tryptophan. The chain carries TRBV4-2 and TRBJ2-6; 8 bases are shared with TRBD1. The V and J ends lost 3 bases and 1 base, in that order; junction bases with no gene match: 5. This CDR3 comprises 17 residues. CDR1 is LGHNA, CDR2 YNFKEQ, per germline. The CDR3 here is CASSQAQGASGANVLTS. For the CDR3, the DNA is TGTGCCAGCAGCCAGGCCCAGGGGGCTTCTGGGGCCAACGTCCTGACTTCC.

This clonotype was counted ten times or more. This sequence joins TRBV6-5 and TRBJ1-6, with TRBD1 matching over 10 bases. CDR1 is MNHEY and CDR2 is SVGAGI in the germline V gene. The length of the CDR3 is 14 residues. Trimming at V came to 8 bases and at J to 8 bases, leaving 6 bases not matched to a gene. The CDR3 spells CASARDRGYSPLHF. The CDR3 coding sequence is TGTGCCAGCGCCCGGGACAGGGGTTATTCACCCCTCCACTTT.

This clonotype has a handful of counts. The J gene is TRBJ2-3, the V gene TRBV20-1, with 12 bases aligning to TRBD2. Germline CDR1 reads DFQATT; CDR2 reads SNEGSKA (reference sequence). The CDR3 extends over 13 amino acids. The V segment lost 6 bases and the J segment 3 bases; nucleotides outside the gene matches: 1. The CDR3 spells CSAGLAGTDTQYF. The CDR3 DNA reads TGCAGTGCCGGACTAGCGGGAACAGATACGCAGTATTTT.

This clonotype has only a few counts. This chain connects TRBV5-1 to TRBJ1-2, with 8 bases aligning to TRBD1. Per germline, CDR1 SGHRS and CDR2 YFSETQ. The ends lost 1 base at V and 4 bases at J; junction bases unmatched: 6. The CDR3 consists of 15 residues. The CDR3 reads CASSLLGTGVYGYTF. CDR3 coding DNA: TGCGCCAGCAGCTTGCTGGGGACAGGAGTCTATGGCTACACCTTC.

This clonotype was picked up a small number of times. The J gene is TRBJ1-3, the V gene TRBV7-9; 7 bases match TRBD1. Germline loops: CDR1 SEHNR, CDR2 FQNEAQ (reference sequence). The V segment lost 11 bases and the J segment 6 bases; nucleotides outside the gene matches: 7. This CDR3 region has 12 residues. The CDR3 sequence is CAFRTGENTIYF. For the CDR3, the DNA is TGTGCCTTTCGGACAGGTGAAAACACCATATATTTT.

This clonotype occurred many times. J is TRBJ2-7 and V is TRBV7-3, with TRBD2 matching over 7 bases. Germline V gives CDR1 SGHTA, CDR2 FQGTGA. The CDR3 is 14 residues long. Trimming took 5 bases from V and 7 from J; bases not matched to a gene: 11. In DNA, the CDR3 is TGTGCCAGCAGCCCCCGGGGGGACTATAGGGAGCAGTACTTC. Protein sequence: CASSPRGDYREQYF. The complete variable domain, with remaining parts taken from reference TRBV7-3 and TRBJ2-7, reads GAGVSQTPSNKVTEKGKYVELRCDPISGHTALYWYRQSLGQGPEFLIYFQGTGAADDSGLPNDRFFAVRPEGSVSTLKIQRTERGDSAVYLCASSPRGDYREQYFGPGTRLTVT.

The chain couples TRBV7-9 to TRBJ2-3; 10 bases are a match to TRBD2. Germline CDR1 SEHNR, CDR2 FQNEAQ (reference sequence). The CDR3 extends over 15 amino acids. Trimming removed 5 bases from V and 4 bases from J; junction bases left unmatched: 6. The CDR3 bases are TGTGCCAGCAGCCCCAGCGGGAGGGCCGCAGATACGCAGTATTTT. This codes for CASSPSGRAADTQYF.

This clonotype was detected ten times or more. The V and J genes are TRBV3-1 and TRBJ2-7, with a tentative D call TRBD2 (5 bases). The V gene lost 2 bases and the J gene lost 2 bases, with 7 bases spanning the gap. The germline gives CDR1 LGHDT, CDR2 YNNKEL (reference sequence). The CDR3 spans 13 residues. CDR3 sequence (DNA): TGTGCCAGCAGCCAATCCGGGACCTACGAGCAGTACTTC. Its protein is CASSQSGTYEQYF.

This clonotype was seen at least ten times. V usage is TRBV9 and J usage is TRBJ1-6; D is perhaps TRBD1 (5 bases). CDR1 SGDLS and CDR2 YYNGEE come from the germline V gene. The V end lost 1 base, the J end lost 7 bases, and 9 bases lay between the germline ends. CDR3 length: 14 residues. CDR3 DNA sequence: TGTGCCAGCAGCGTAACGGGGGAGAATTCACCCCTCCACTTT. Protein product: CASSVTGENSPLHF.

The chain uses TRBV28 and TRBJ2-2, with 9 positions matching TRBD2. The J segment lost 7 bases and the V segment lost 6 bases, leaving 9 bases of the junction unmatched. The CDR3 totals 15 residues. Germline lookup yields CDR1 MDHEN and CDR2 SYDVKM. CDR3 coding DNA: TGTGCCAGCAGCCTAGCGGGAACGTCTGGCGGGGAGCTGTTTTTT. This encodes CASSLAGTSGGELFF.

This clonotype has a count of ten or more. The V gene is TRBV7-2, the J gene TRBJ2-1; 7 bases map to TRBD2. The CDR3 is 15 residues long. CDR1 SGHTA and CDR2 FQGNSA come from the germline V gene. The trim removed 2 bases at V and 1 base at J, leaving 2 bases unmatched. CDR3 in DNA: TGTGCCAGCAGCTTAAAGCGGGATTCCTACAATGAGCAGTTCTTC. Translation gives CASSLKRDSYNEQFF.

This clonotype was observed many times. The V call is TRBV18, the J call TRBJ2-7, with D tentatively TRBD1 (6 bases). This CDR3 contains 13 residues. The V and J ends lost 3 bases and 5 bases respectively, with 11 bases between them. In germline, CDR1 is KGHSH, CDR2 LQKENI. CDR3 sequence (DNA): TGTGCCAGCTCACCGGGGACACGCGACGAGCAGTACTTC. It encodes CASSPGTRDEQYF.

The table lists this clonotype with a few counts. The chain recombines TRBV21-1 with TRBJ2-3; TRBD2 is the table's D call, not checked against the DNA. TRBV21-1 is a known pseudogene. This CDR3 is 18 amino acids long. CDR3 sequence (DNA): TGTGCCAGCAGCTTCGAATCCCGACTAGCGGGAGATAAAGATACGCAGTATTTT. It encodes CASSFESRLAGDKDTQYF.

On this clonotype: With a much larger clone just one base away, this may be a read error. This is likely a read error, given that the CDR3 carries no conserved phenylalanine or tryptophan at its end. J is TRBJ1-1 and V is TRBV20-1, with D unclear. V lost 5 bases and J 3 bases, leaving 22 bases between the germline ends. The V gene's germline CDR1 is DFQATT and CDR2 SNEGSKA (reference sequence). The CDR3 covers 16 residues. This CDR3 reads CSALSTRGPPDTEAFL. DNA of the CDR3: TGCAGTGCTCTTTCCACCCGTGGGCCACCGGACACTGAAGCTTTCTTG.

This clonotype was detected many times. V and J are TRBV6-2 or TRBV6-3 and TRBJ2-3; D may be TRBD1 or TRBD2 (5 bases each). V shed 2 bases and J shed 0 bases, with 9 bases lying between them. The CDR3 has 15 residues. Germline V gives CDR1 MNHEY, CDR2 SVGEGT. The CDR3 reads CASSYGGSSTDTQYF. The CDR3 DNA follows: TGTGCCAGCAGTTACGGGGGTTCTAGCACAGATACGCAGTATTTT.

The chain links TRBV15 to TRBJ2-7; 9 nucleotides align to TRBD1. The ends lost 8 bases at V and 6 bases at J; junction bases unmatched: 11. The CDR3 contains 14 residues. Germline CDR1 LNHNV, CDR2 YYDKDF (reference sequence). The DNA for the CDR3 is TGTGCCACCCAGGGACAGGGCCTATTGGGCGAGCAGTACTTC. Translation: CATQGQGLLGEQYF.